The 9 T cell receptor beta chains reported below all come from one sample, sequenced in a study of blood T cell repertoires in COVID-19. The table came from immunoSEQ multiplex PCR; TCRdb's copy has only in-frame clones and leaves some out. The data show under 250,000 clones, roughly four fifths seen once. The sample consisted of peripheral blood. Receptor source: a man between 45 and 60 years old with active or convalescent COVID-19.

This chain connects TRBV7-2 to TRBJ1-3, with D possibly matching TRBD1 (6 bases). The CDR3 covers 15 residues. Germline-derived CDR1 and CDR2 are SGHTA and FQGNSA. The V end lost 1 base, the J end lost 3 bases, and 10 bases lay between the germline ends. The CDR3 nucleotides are TGTGCCAGCAGCTTAGGCGGGGGCGGTGGAAACACCATATATTTT. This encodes CASSLGGGGGNTIYF.

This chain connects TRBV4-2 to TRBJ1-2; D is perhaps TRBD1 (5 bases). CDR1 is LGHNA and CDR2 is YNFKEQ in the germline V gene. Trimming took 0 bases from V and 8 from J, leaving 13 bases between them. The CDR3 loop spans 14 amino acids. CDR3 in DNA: TGTGCCAGCAGCCAAGAAGGCAGGGCTAGGGGCTACACCTTC. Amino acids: CASSQEGRARGYTF.

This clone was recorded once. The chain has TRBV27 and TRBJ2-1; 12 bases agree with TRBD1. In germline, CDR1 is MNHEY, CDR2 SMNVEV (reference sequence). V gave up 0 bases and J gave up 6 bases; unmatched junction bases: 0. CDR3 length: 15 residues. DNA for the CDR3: TGTGCCAGCAGTTTATCGGGACAGGGGGCCAATGAGCAGTTCTTC. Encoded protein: CASSLSGQGANEQFF.

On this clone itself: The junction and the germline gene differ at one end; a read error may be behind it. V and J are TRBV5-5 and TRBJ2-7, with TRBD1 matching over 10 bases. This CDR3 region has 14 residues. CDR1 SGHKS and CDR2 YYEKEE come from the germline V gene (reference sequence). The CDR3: CASILGQGYTEQYF. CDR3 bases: TGTGCCAGCATCTTGGGACAGGGGTACACCGAGCAGTACTTC.

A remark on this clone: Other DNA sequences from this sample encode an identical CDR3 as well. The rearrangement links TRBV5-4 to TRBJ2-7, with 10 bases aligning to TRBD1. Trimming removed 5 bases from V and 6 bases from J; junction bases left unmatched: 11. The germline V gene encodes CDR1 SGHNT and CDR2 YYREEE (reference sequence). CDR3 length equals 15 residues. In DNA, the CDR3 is TGTGCCAGCAGTCCCGCCAGACAGGGGGCGTCCGAGCAGTACTTC. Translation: CASSPARQGASEQYF.

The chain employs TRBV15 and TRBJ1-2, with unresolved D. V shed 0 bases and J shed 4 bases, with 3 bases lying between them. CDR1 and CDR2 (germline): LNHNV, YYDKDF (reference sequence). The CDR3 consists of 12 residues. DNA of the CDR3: TGTGCCACCAGCAGAGACAGCTATGGCTACACCTTC. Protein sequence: CATSRDSYGYTF.

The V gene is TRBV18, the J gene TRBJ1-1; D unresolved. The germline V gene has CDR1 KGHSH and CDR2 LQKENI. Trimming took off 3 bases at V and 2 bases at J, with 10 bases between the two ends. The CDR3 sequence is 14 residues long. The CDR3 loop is CASSPGPLNTEAFF. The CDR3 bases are TGTGCCAGCTCACCGGGCCCCCTCAACACTGAAGCTTTCTTT.

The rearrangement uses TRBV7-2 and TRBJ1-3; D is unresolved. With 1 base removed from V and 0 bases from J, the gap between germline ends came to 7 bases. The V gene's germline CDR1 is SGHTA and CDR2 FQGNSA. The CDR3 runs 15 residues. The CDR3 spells CASSLVGFSGNTIYF. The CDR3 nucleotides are TGTGCCAGCAGCTTAGTCGGGTTCTCTGGAAACACCATATATTTT.

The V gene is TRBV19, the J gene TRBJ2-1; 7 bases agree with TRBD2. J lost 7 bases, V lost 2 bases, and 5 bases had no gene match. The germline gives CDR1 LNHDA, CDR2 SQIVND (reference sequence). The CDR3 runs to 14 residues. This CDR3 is CASSIMGGRNEQFF. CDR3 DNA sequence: TGTGCCAGTAGTATAATGGGAGGGAGGAATGAGCAGTTCTTC.